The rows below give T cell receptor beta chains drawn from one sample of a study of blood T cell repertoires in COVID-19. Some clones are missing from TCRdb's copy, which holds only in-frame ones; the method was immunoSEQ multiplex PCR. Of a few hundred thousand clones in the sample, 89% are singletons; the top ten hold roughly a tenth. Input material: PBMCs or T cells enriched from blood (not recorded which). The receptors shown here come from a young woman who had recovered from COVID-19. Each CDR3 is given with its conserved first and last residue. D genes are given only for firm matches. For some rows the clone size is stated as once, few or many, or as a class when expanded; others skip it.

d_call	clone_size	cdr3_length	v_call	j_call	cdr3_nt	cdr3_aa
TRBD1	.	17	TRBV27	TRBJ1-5	TGTGCCAGCAGTAAACTCCCCCCCCAGGGGGGCAATCAGCCCCAGCATTTT	CASSKLPPQGGNQPQHF
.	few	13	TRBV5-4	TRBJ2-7	TGTGCCAGCAGCGCGGACTCAGAGGCCGAGCAGTACTTC	CASSADSEAEQYF
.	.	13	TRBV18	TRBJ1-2	TGTGCCAGCTCCACGACAGAACCATATGGCTACACCTTC	CASSTTEPYGYTF
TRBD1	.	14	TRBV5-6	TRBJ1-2	TGTGCCAGCAGCTTGGAGTTGACAGGGGGAGGCTACACCTTC	CASSLELTGGGYTF
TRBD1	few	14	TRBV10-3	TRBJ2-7	TGTGCCATCAGCCAGGGGGTAGACTCCTACGAGCAGTACTTC	CAISQGVDSYEQYF
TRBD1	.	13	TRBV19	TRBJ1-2	TGTGCCAGTGAGGACAGGGGAGACTATGGCTACACCTTC	CASEDRGDYGYTF
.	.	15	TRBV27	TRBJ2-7	TGTGCCAGCAGTCCTAAACAGGGAGGGTACTACGAGCAGTACTTC	CASSPKQGGYYEQYF
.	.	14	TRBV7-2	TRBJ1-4	TGTGCCAGCAGCTTAATCACAGGGTTTGAAAAACTGTTTTTT	CASSLITGFEKLFF
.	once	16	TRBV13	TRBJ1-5	TGTGCCAGCAGCTTAGGGAGCGGCTCTGGCGGACAGCCCCAGCATTTT	CASSLGSGSGGQPQHF
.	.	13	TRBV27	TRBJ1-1	TGTGCCAGCAGTCGCGGTGGGAACACTGAAGCTTTCTTT	CASSRGGNTEAFF
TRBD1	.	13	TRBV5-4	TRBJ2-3	TGTGCCAGCAGCCACCCCGACAGGGGTACGCAGTATTTT	CASSHPDRGTQYF
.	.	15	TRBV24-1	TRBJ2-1	TGTGCCACCAGTCCGGGGGGGACAGGGAAGGATGAGCAGTTCTTC	CATSPGGTGKDEQFF
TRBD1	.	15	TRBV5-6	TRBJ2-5	TGTGCCAGCAGCCCGGAACAGGGGGCCGGGGAGACCCAGTACTTC	CASSPEQGAGETQYF
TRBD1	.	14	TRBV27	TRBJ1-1	TGTGCCAGCAGACCGGGACAGGTGAACACTGAAGCTTTCTTT	CASRPGQVNTEAFF
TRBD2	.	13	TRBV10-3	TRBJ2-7	TGTGCCATCAGTGAAACGGGGGGTTACGAGCAGTACTTC	CAISETGGYEQYF